Included here is one TCR beta chain sequence, with context. This entry comes from a study of OX40 agonist ivuxolimab in advanced cancers. The CDR3 consists of 15 residues. CDR1 KGHSH and CDR2 LQKENI come from the germline V gene. The ends were cut back, 2 bases at V and 5 bases at J, with 12 bases in the middle. Libraries were prepared by immunoSEQ multiplex PCR; TCRdb keeps only in-frame clonotypes and omits some of them. In the table there are tens of thousands of clones, over 75% of which are singletons. This clonotype was obtained from an adult with an advanced solid tumor such as melanoma, head and neck, liver or kidney cancer. The chain recombines TRBV18 with TRBJ1-4, with D perhaps TRBD1 (6 bases). Sequencing used CD4+ or CD8+ T cells sorted from blood, obtained in a trial of the OX40 agonist ivuxolimab. The DNA of the CDR3 is TGTGCCAGCTCACCAGGAGGGGGGCGAAATGAAAAACTGTTTTTT. Protein sequence: CASSPGGGRNEKLFF.